The 5 T cell receptor beta chains presented below share a single source sample, sequenced in a study of blood T cells in healthy people across ages (dated by TCRdb to 2015 to 2017). Libraries came from 5' RACE. Sequencer: Illumina HiSeq 2500. A second PCR of roughly 7 to 11 cycles was performed with a sample-barcoded 5' primer and a J-beta primer mix. TCRdb cleaned the public reads at Q25 with fastp, built clones with MiXCR and kept in-frame beta chains. Every entry covers one CDR3 protein and lists the most common genes and DNA from its rows. A total of 1.5 million to 2 million distinct CDR3 sequences appear in this sample, roughly 27% of them only once. The leading ten clones occupy more than 6% of the sample. The sample was blood. The source of these receptors is a woman aged 25 to 39 in good health.

The rearrangement links TRBV28 to TRBJ1-2; possibly TRBD1 for D (6 bases). Germline loops: CDR1 MDHEN, CDR2 SYDVKM. The CDR3 runs to 13 residues. Trimming took off 2 bases at V and 7 bases at J, with 11 bases between the two ends. Here the CDR3 reads CASSLLGAVGYTF. DNA of the CDR3: TGTGCCAGCAGTTTACTGGGGGCTGTTGGCTACACCTTC.

V gene TRBV9 combines with J gene TRBJ2-3; 8 bases map to TRBD2. CDR3 length equals 15 residues. Trimming cost V 2 bases and J 1 base; bases outside gene matches: 3. CDR1 and CDR2 (germline): SGDLS, YYNGEE. The CDR3 loop reads CASSVSGVRTDTQYF. DNA for the CDR3: TGTGCCAGCAGCGTTAGCGGGGTCCGCACAGATACGCAGTATTTT.

The J gene is TRBJ2-1, the V gene TRBV10-2; D is uncertain. The V gene's germline CDR1 is WSHSY and CDR2 SAAADI. The CDR3 covers 11 residues. Between the trimmed V and J ends, which lost 6 bases and 13 bases, there was a span of 13 bases. The CDR3 region is CASRDIGSQFF. For the CDR3, the DNA is TGCGCCAGCAGGGATATTGGGTCCCAGTTCTTC.

This clonotype has more than one count but fewer than ten. V and J are TRBV5-6 and TRBJ2-3; 7 bases fit TRBD1. CDR1 is SGHDT and CDR2 is YYEEEE in the germline V gene. The CDR3 has 14 amino acids. The V and J ends lost 4 bases and 6 bases, in that order; junction bases with no gene match: 8. The CDR3 DNA reads TGTGCCAGCAGCCCGACAGGGCCCGGGGATACGCAGTATTTT. Protein sequence: CASSPTGPGDTQYF.

The CDR3 loop is CASSRETCYEQYF. The DNA for the CDR3 is TGTGCCAGCAGTCGGGAGACGTGCTACGAGCAGTACTTC. The chain couples TRBV6-2 or TRBV6-3 to TRBJ2-5, with D perhaps TRBD2 (6 bases). The J call may be wrong; the DNA end is better matched by TRBJ2-7. This CDR3 has 13 amino acids. CDR1 is MNHEY, CDR2 SVGEGT, per germline.